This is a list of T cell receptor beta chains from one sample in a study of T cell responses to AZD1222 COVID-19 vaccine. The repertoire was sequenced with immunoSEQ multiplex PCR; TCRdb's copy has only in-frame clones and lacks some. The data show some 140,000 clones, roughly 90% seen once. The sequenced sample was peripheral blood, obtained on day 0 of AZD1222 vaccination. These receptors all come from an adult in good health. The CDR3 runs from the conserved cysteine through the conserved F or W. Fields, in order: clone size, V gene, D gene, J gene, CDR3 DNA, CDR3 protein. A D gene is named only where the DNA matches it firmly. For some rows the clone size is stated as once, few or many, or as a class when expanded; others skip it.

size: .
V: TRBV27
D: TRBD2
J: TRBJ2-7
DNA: TGTGCCAGCAGTTTTACTAGCGGAACCTACGAGCAGTACTTC
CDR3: CASSFTSGTYEQYF

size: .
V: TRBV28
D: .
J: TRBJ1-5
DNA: TGTGCCAGCAGCGAGAGACGGCAGCCCCAGCATTTT
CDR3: CASSERRQPQHF

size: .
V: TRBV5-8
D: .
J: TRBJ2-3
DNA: TGTGCCAGCAGCTTGTACCGGGGCCAGGGTACGCAGTATTTT
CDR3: CASSLYRGQGTQYF

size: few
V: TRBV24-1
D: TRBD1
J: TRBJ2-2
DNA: TGTGCCACCAGTGATCGGAGGGGACAGGGGAACACCGGGGAGCTGTTTTTT
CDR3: CATSDRRGQGNTGELFF

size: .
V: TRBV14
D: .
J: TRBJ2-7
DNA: TGTGCCAGCAGGATTGACGGCTCCTACGAGCAGTACTTC
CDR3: CASRIDGSYEQYF

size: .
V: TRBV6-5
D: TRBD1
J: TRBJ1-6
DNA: TGTGCCAGCTGGGGACAGATTACTTCACCCCTCCACTTT
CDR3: CASWGQITSPLHF

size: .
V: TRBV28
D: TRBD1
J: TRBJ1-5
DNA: TGTGCCAGCAGCCTGGGACAGGGTTTTCGACAGCCCCAGCATTTT
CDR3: CASSLGQGFRQPQHF

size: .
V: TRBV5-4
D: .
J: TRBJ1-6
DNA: TGTGCCAGCAGCTCGGCCAGGGACAATTCACCCCTCCACTTT
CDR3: CASSSARDNSPLHF

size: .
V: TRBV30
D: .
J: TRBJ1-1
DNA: TGTGCCTGGGCTGTTTCCCTCGGGACTGAAGCTTTCTTT
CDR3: CAWAVSLGTEAFF

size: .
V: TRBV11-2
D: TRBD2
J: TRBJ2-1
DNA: TGTGCCAGCAGGCGGGAGCTTTTGTACAATGAGCAGTTCTTC
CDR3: CASRRELLYNEQFF

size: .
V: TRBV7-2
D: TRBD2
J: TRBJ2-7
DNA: TGTGCCAGCAGCTTACGACTAGCGGGGGACTACGAGCAGTACTTC
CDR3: CASSLRLAGDYEQYF

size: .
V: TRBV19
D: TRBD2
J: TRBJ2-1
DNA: TGTGCCACCGCACTAGCGCCCTTGTACAATGAGCAGTTCTTC
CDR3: CATALAPLYNEQFF